The 11 T cell receptor beta chains in this list originate from one sample, sequenced in a study of T cell repertoires in cytomegalovirus infection. TCRdb independently ran MiXCR on the reads; one entry per CDR3 protein. The data hold 80,000 or so distinct CDR3 sequences, with 35% to 50% observed a single time. No cognate antigen is known for these TCRs. The sample in question was CD8+ T cells from cultured PBMCs, obtained from culture after CMV antigen stimulation. The origin of the receptors is a human donor in good health (CMV status not recorded). Some clones in this sample may be carry-over from other donors' samples.

The chain is built from TRBV19 and TRBJ2-3, with a tentative D call TRBD2 (5 bases). Per the germline V gene, CDR1 is LNHDA and CDR2 is SQIVND (reference sequence). The CDR3 has 16 amino acids. The CDR3 protein is CATRIAGFTSTDTQYF. CDR3 bases: TGTGCGACTCGAATTGCGGGTTTTACTAGCACAGATACGCAGTATTTT. The full variable domain, rest sourced from reference TRBV19 and TRBJ2-3, is DGGITQSPKYLFRKEGQNVTLSCEQNLNHDAMYWYRQDPGQGLRLIYYSQIVNDFQKGDIAEGYSVSREKKESFPLTVTSAQKNPTAFYLCATRIAGFTSTDTQYFGPGTRLTVL.

The chain couples TRBV28 to TRBJ2-2, with 9 bases aligning to TRBD1. CDR1 is MDHEN, CDR2 SYDVKM, per germline. V lost 8 bases, J lost 3 bases, and 10 bases stayed unmatched. The CDR3 has 16 amino acids. CDR3 DNA: TGTGCCAGCGAAGCCGGGACAGGGCATCACACCGGGGAGCTGTTTTTT. This translates into CASEAGTGHHTGELFF.

The chain employs TRBV7-2 and TRBJ2-6; D not certain. The germline gives CDR1 SGHTA, CDR2 FQGNSA. V lost 7 bases and J lost 3, with 7 bases in between. This CDR3 is built from 13 residues. The CDR3 is CASMGVGANVLTF. In DNA, the CDR3 is TGTGCCAGCATGGGCGTTGGGGCCAACGTCCTGACTTTC.

The chain employs TRBV15 and TRBJ1-3; D is uncertain. Per the germline V gene, CDR1 is LNHNV and CDR2 is YYDKDF (reference sequence). Trimming shortened V by 2 bases and J by 0 bases, and 14 bases separated the two germline ends. This CDR3 is 17 amino acids long. The CDR3 reads CATSRTFTDTSGNTIYF. DNA for the CDR3: TGTGCCACCAGCAGAACTTTCACTGATACCTCTGGAAACACCATATATTTT.

The rearrangement uses TRBV7-8 and TRBJ1-3; D not resolved. The V gene's germline CDR1 is SGHVS and CDR2 FQNEAQ. The CDR3 is 15 amino acids. The V end lost 4 bases, the J end lost 4 bases, and 14 bases lay between the germline ends. The CDR3 DNA reads as TGTGCCAGCAGCTCGACCCCGGGGATGGGAAACACCATATATTTT. Encoded protein: CASSSTPGMGNTIYF.

V gene TRBV2 combines with J gene TRBJ1-1; D is uncertain. The germline CDR1 and CDR2 sequences are SNHLY and FYNNEI. CDR3 length: 14 residues. Trimming stripped 8 bases from V and 0 bases from J, with 13 bases between. The CDR3 DNA is TGTGCCAGCCGCAAACTAGGAGTGAACACTGAAGCTTTCTTT. This encodes CASRKLGVNTEAFF.

The V gene is TRBV5-1, the J gene TRBJ1-1, with D possibly being TRBD1 (6 bases). Germline V gene data show CDR1 as SGHRS and CDR2 as YFSETQ. V dropped 2 bases and J dropped 0 bases, with 11 bases sitting between them. The CDR3 runs 15 residues. The CDR3 loop reads CASSFLTGVNTEAFF. CDR3 coding DNA: TGCGCCAGCAGCTTCCTGACAGGAGTGAACACTGAAGCTTTCTTT.

The V and J genes are TRBV27 and TRBJ2-2, with a weak D call TRBD2 (5 bases). The CDR3 has 15 amino acids. Germline V gene lookup returns CDR1 MNHEY and CDR2 SMNVEV (reference sequence). Trimming removed 2 bases at V and 4 bases at J, with 11 bases between. CDR3 residues: CASSLPHAGTGELFF. The DNA for the CDR3 is TGTGCCAGCAGTTTACCACACGCGGGCACCGGGGAGCTGTTTTTT.

This chain joins TRBV12-3 or TRBV12-4 and TRBJ2-2; 12 bases fit TRBD2. V lost 2 bases and J lost 4; bases outside the gene matches: 8. The CDR3 runs 18 residues. The DNA for the CDR3 is TGTGCCAGCAGTTTAAGCTCTAGCGGGGGGGCCGCCACCGGGGAGCTGTTTTTT. Amino acid sequence: CASSLSSSGGAATGELFF.

The sample holds a few counts of this clonotype. The chain combines TRBV5-1 with TRBJ2-7; TRBD1 agrees at 7 bases. J lost 2 bases, V lost 3 bases, and 8 bases had no gene match. There are 15 residues in the CDR3. Germline loops: CDR1 SGHRS, CDR2 YFSETQ. The CDR3 DNA sequence: TGCGCCAGCAGCTCAATGACAGGGTCACCCTACGAGCAGTACTTC. This gives the protein CASSSMTGSPYEQYF.

This clonotype appeared many times. The chain links TRBV7-2 to TRBJ2-3; D call uncertain. CDR1 SGHTA and CDR2 FQGNSA come from the germline V gene. Trimming pared 5 bases from V and 0 bases from J, leaving 6 bases between. The CDR3 length is 13 residues. CDR3 sequence (DNA): TGTGCCAGCAGCCAACCTAGCACAGATACGCAGTATTTT. It encodes CASSQPSTDTQYF.